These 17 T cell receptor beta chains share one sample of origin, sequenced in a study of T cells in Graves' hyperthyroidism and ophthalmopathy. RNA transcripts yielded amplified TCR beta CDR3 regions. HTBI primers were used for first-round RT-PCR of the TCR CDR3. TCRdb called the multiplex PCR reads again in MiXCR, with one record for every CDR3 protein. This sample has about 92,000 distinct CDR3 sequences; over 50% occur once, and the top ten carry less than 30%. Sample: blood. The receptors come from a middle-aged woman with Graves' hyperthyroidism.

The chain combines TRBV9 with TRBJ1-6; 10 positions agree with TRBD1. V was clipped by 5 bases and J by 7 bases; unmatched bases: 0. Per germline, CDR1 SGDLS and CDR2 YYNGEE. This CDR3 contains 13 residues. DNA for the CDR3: TGTGCCAGCAGGGACAGGGGGAATTCACCCCTCCACTTT. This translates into CASRDRGNSPLHF.

CDR3 nucleotides: TGTGCCAGCAGAGCCGGGACAGCGGGTTTGGATAATTCACCCCTCCACTTT. This encodes CASRAGTAGLDNSPLHF. The gene calls are TRBV2 and TRBJ1-6; 7 bases agree with TRBD1. J lost 5 bases, V lost 6 bases, and 13 bases had no gene match. Germline CDR1 is SNHLY and CDR2 is FYNNEI. The CDR3 runs to 17 residues.

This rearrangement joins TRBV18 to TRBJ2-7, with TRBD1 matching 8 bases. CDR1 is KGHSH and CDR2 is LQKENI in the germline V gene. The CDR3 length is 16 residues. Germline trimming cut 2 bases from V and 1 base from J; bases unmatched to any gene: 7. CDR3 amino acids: CASSPMGQVLSYEQYF. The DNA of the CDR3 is TGTGCCAGCTCACCAATGGGACAGGTTCTTTCCTACGAGCAGTACTTC. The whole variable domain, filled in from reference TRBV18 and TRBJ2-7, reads NAGVMQNPRHLVRRRGQEARLRCSPMKGHSHVYWYRQLPEEGLKFMVYLQKENIIDESGMPKERFSAEFPKEGPSILRIQQVVRGDSAAYFCASSPMGQVLSYEQYFGPGTRLTVT.

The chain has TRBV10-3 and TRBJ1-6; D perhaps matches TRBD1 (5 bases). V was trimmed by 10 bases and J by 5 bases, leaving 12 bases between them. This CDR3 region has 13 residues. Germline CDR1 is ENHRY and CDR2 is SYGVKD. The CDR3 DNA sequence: TGTGCCAGTAGACAGTCGAATAATTCACCCCTCCACTTT. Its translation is CASRQSNNSPLHF.

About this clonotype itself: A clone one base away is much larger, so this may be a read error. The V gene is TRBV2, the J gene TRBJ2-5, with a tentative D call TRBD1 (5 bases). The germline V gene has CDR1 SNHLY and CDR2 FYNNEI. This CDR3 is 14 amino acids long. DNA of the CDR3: TGTGCCCGCAGTGTATTTCAGGGTCGAGAGACCCAGTACTTC. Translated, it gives CARSVFQGRETQYF. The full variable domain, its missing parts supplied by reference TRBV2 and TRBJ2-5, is EPEVTQTPSHQVTQMGQEVILRCVPISNHLYFYWYRQILGQKVEFLVSFYNNEISEKSEIFDDQFSVERPDGSNFTLKIRSTKLEDSAMYFCARSVFQGRETQYFGPGTRLLVL.

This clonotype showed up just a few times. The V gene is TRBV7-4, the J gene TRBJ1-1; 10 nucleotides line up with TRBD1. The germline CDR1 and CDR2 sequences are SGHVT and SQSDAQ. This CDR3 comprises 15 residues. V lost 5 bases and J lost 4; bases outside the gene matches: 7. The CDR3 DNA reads TGTGCCAGCAGCACGAGACAGGGGGCCGTCACTGAAGCTTTCTTT. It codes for CASSTRQGAVTEAFF.

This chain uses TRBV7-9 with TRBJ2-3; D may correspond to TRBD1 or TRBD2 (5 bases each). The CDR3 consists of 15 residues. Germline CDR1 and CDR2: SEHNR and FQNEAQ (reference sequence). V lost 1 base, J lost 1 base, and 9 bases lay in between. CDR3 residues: CASSLGGMGTDTQYF. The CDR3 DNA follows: TGTGCCAGCAGCTTAGGGGGGATGGGCACAGATACGCAGTATTTT.

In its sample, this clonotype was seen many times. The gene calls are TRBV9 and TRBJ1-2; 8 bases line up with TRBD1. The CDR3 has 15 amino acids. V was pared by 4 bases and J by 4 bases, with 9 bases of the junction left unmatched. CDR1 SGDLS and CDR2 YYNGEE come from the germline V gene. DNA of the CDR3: TGTGCCAGCAGCCTGACAGGGGCGGCTGTCTATGGCTACACCTTC. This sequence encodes CASSLTGAAVYGYTF.

CDR3 residues: CASRIQGSYEQYV. CDR3 coding DNA: TGTGCCAGCAGAATTCAGGGAAGCTACGAGCAGTACGTC. This chain links TRBV6-5 with TRBJ2-7; D may be TRBD1 (5 bases). Germline V gene lookup returns CDR1 MNHEY and CDR2 SVGAGI. V lost 6 bases, J lost 3 bases, and 12 bases lay in between. CDR3 length: 13 residues.

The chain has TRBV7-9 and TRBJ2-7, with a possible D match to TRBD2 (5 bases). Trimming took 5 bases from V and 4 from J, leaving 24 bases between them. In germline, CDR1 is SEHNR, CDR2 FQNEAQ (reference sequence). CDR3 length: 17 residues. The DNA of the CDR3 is TGTGCCAGCAGCCCCTCCCCTAGAGCGGCCAGTCCTTACGAGCAGTACTTC. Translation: CASSPSPRAASPYEQYF.

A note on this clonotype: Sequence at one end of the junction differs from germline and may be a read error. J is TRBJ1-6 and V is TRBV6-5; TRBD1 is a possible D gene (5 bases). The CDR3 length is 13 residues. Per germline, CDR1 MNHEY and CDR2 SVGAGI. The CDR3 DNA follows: TGTGCCACCAGTTACCTCAGGGTCCCGACCCTCCACTTT. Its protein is CATSYLRVPTLHF.

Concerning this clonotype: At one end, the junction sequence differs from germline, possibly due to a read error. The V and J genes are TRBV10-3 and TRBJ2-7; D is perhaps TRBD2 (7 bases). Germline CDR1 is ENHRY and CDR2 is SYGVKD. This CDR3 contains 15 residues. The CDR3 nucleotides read TGTGCCAGCAGTTTGGGGGGGGGGGGCCGGGACGAGCAGTACTTC. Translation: CASSLGGGGRDEQYF.

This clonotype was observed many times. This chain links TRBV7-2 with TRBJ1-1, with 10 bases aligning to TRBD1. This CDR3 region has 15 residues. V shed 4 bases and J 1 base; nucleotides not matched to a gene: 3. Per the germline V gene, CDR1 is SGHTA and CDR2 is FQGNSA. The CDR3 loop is CASSSTGGKNTEAFF. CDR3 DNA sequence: TGTGCCAGCAGCTCGACAGGGGGCAAGAACACTGAAGCTTTCTTT.

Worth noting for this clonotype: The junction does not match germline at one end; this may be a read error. The DNA for the CDR3 is TGTGCCAGCAGCTACTGGGGGCCCGGGGGGCTGTTTTTT. Protein: CASSYWGPGGLFF. The J gene is TRBJ2-2, the V gene TRBV5-1, with D perhaps assigned TRBD1 or TRBD2 (6 bases each). Per germline, CDR1 SGHRS and CDR2 YFSETQ. This CDR3 comprises 13 residues.

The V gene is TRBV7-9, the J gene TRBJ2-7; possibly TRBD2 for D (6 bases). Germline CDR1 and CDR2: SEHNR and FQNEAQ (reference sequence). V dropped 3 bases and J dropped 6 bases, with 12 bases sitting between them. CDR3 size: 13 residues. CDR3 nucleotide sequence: TGTGCCAGCAGCTTTGGAGGGGTGGGCGAGCAGTACTTC. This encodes CASSFGGVGEQYF.

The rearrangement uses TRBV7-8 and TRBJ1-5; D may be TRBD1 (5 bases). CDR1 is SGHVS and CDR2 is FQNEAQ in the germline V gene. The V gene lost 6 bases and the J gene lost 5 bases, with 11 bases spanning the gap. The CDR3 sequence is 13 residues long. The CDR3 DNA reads TGTGCCAGCAGTTTCCCGGGGGATCAGCCCCAGCATTTT. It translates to CASSFPGDQPQHF.

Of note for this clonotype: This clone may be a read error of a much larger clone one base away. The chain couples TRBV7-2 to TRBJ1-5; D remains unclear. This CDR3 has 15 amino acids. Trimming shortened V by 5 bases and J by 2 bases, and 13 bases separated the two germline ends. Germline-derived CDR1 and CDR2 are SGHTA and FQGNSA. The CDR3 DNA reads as TGTGCCAGCAGCCATTTAGCGTGCGGCAATCAGCCCCAGCATTTT. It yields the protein CASSHLACGNQPQHF.